The present T cell receptor beta chain was sequenced within a study of OX40 agonist ivuxolimab in advanced cancers. Concerning this clone: Its antigen is unidentified.

Trimming shortened V by 0 bases and J by 0 bases, and 18 bases separated the two germline ends. The germline V gene has CDR1 LGHNA and CDR2 YNFKEQ. There are 18 residues in the CDR3. Study-wide findings and caveats: Part of the nonresponder group also had normalized T-cell clonal expansion that was low.

The method was immunoSEQ multiplex PCR; TCRdb's version includes in-frame clones alone and lacks a portion of them. The sample lists 60,000 to 75,000 clones; approximately 90% were seen once. J is TRBJ2-7 and V is TRBV4-2; no reliable D call. The receptor's source is an adult with an advanced solid tumor such as melanoma, head and neck, liver or kidney cancer. This specimen was CD4+ or CD8+ T cells sorted from blood, taken in a trial of the OX40 agonist ivuxolimab. In nucleotides, the CDR3 is TGTGCCAGCAGCCAAGACCTAGACGGAGATTATATCTCCTACGAGCAGTACTTC. It specifies CASSQDLDGDYISYEQYF.